Listed here are 8 T cell receptor beta chains from one sample, sequenced in a study of blood T cell repertoires in COVID-19 (TCRdb year 2020). Libraries were prepared through the immunoSEQ multiplex PCR assay. Entries here come from immuneACCESS through TCRdb and include only in-frame sequences with V and J called. Some clones fail to appear in such tables; in the studies checked, an unresolved V gene covers under half of the shortfall, and the cause of the remainder is unknown. In all, the sample holds 200,000 to 300,000 clones, and 84% of those were seen once. The top ten hold less than 10% of the sample. The sequenced material came from peripheral blood. These receptors were taken from a human donor in a cohort sampled during active COVID-19.

The gene calls are TRBV6-6 and TRBJ1-1, with D unclear. The CDR3 extends over 14 amino acids. The germline V gene encodes CDR1 MNHNY and CDR2 SVGAGI (reference sequence). Trimming shortened V by 7 bases and J by 4 bases, and 16 bases separated the two germline ends. The CDR3 here is CASTRDGSGTEAFF. The CDR3 bases are TGTGCCAGCACCCGAGACGGGTCGGGCACTGAAGCTTTCTTT.

This clone showed up just a few times. The V gene is TRBV9, the J gene TRBJ1-6, with 7 bases that match TRBD1. CDR3 length: 16 amino acids. J gave up 6 bases and V 3 bases, and 9 bases lay outside the gene matches. CDR1 is SGDLS and CDR2 is YYNGEE in the germline V gene. The CDR3 nucleotides read TGTGCCAGCAGCGGGACTTGGACAGGCCTTAATTCACCCCTCCACTTT. Amino acids: CASSGTWTGLNSPLHF.

Written as DNA, the CDR3 is TGTGCCAGCAGCTCGGGACTAGCGGGAGCAGATACGCAGTATTTT. Protein product: CASSSGLAGADTQYF. The chain recombines TRBV5-4 with TRBJ2-3; 14 bases are a match to TRBD2. Germline V CDR1 and CDR2: SGHNT, YYREEE (reference sequence). V was pared by 3 bases and J by 4 bases, with 1 base of the junction left unmatched. This CDR3 is 15 amino acids long.

The chain combines TRBV7-9 with TRBJ2-1; the D gene is possibly TRBD2 (6 bases). Germline V gene data show CDR1 as SEHNR and CDR2 as FQNEAQ (reference sequence). The CDR3 spans 16 residues. With 5 bases removed from V and 9 bases from J, the gap between germline ends came to 23 bases. The CDR3 coding sequence is TGTGCCAGCAGCCAAGACGGGAGTAGTAATGACGGTGAGCAGTTCTTC. Protein product: CASSQDGSSNDGEQFF.

The V and J genes are TRBV6-5 and TRBJ1-2; TRBD1 matches at 7 bases. Trimming at V came to 6 bases and at J to 4 bases, leaving 8 bases not matched to a gene. The CDR3 is 14 amino acids. From germline, CDR1 is MNHEY and CDR2 SVGAGI. In nucleotides, the CDR3 is TGTGCCAGCAGGAAACAGGGACAGCCCTATGGCTACACCTTC. As protein: CASRKQGQPYGYTF.

This chain connects TRBV2 to TRBJ2-7; D is possibly TRBD1 (6 bases). The CDR3 totals 15 residues. Germline CDR1 reads SNHLY; CDR2 reads FYNNEI. V was clipped by 3 bases and J by 0 bases, with 12 bases between them. The CDR3: CASSEQGTSSYEQYF. The CDR3 nucleotides are TGTGCCAGCAGTGAGCAGGGGACCAGCTCCTACGAGCAGTACTTC.

The gene calls are TRBV28 and TRBJ1-1, with 10 nucleotides matching TRBD1. This CDR3 is 14 amino acids long. V dropped 10 bases and J dropped 6; count of bases not matched to a gene: 11. CDR1 and CDR2 from the germline V gene are MDHEN and SYDVKM. CDR3 DNA: TGTGCCACCATAACCACAGGGACAGGGGCTGAAGCTTTCTTT. Translating it yields CATITTGTGAEAFF.

V is TRBV25-1 and J is TRBJ2-5; 14 bases align to TRBD2. Germline CDR1 MGHDK, CDR2 SYGVNS. The CDR3 spans 16 residues. V lost 2 bases and J lost 2; bases outside the gene matches: 1. CDR3 nucleotide sequence: TGTGCCAGCAGTGAAGGGACTAGCGGGAGACAAGAGACCCAGTACTTC. This sequence encodes CASSEGTSGRQETQYF.